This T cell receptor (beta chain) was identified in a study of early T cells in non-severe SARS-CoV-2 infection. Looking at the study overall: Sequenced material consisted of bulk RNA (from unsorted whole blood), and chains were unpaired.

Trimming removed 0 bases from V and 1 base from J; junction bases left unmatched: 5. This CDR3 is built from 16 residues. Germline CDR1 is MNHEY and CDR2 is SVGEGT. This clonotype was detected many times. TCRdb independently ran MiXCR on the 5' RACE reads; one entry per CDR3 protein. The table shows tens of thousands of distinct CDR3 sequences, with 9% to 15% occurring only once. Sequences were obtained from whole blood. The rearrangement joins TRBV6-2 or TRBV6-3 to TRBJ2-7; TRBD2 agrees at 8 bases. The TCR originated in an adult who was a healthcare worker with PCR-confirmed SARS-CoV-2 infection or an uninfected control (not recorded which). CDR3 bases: TGTGCCAGCAGTTACTCGAAGCGGGAGTTATCCTACGAGCAGTACTTC. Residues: CASSYSKRELSYEQYF.